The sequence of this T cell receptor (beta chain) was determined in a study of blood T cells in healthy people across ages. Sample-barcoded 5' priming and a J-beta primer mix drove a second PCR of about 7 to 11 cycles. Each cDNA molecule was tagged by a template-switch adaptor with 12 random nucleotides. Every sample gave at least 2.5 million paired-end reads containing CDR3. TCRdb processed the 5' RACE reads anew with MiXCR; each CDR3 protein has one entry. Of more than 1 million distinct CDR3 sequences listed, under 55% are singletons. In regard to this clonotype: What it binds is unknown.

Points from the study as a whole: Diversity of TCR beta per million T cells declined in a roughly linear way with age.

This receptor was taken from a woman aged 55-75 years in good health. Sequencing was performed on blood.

This CDR3 is CASSEGRTGAWVDTQYF. The CDR3, as DNA: TGTGCCAGCAGTGAGGGGAGGACAGGCGCTTGGGTAGATACGCAGTATTTT. The V and J genes are TRBV2 and TRBJ2-3, with a possible D match to TRBD1 (7 bases). V was shortened by 3 bases and J by 5 bases, with 21 bases between the two germline ends. This CDR3 has 17 residues. Germline lookup yields CDR1 SNHLY and CDR2 FYNNEI.